This T cell receptor beta chain appears in the sequencing data of a study of immune evolution from preneoplasia to lung adenocarcinoma. Overall study results and limits: KRAS-mutant nodules had the highest T cell clonality.

Losses at the gene ends were 0 bases for V and 4 bases for J; bases not matched to a gene: 6. The CDR3 has 16 residues. Germline V lookup: CDR1 SGHDN, CDR2 FVKESK. Here immunoSEQ multiplex PCR was the method, and the copy in TCRdb shows in-frame clones only, minus some. Of around 40,000 clones listed, around 85% were seen once; the top ten hold approximately 4.8%. Comments on this clone: Its target is unknown.

The sample comprised FFPE invasive lung adenocarcinoma tissue. This clonotype was sampled from a person in their sixties with lung adenocarcinoma. The V call is TRBV14, the J call TRBJ2-3, with TRBD2 identical over 8 bases. The CDR3 loop reads CASSQEFGRAADTQYF. The CDR3 nucleotides are TGTGCCAGCAGCCAAGAATTCGGGAGGGCCGCAGATACGCAGTATTTT.